This T cell receptor beta chain was recorded in a study of blood T cell repertoires in COVID-19. Study overall: Sample material is recorded as cDNA or gDNA derived from T cells, B-cell-depleted T cells, or PBMCs.

Here immunoSEQ multiplex PCR was the method, and the copy in TCRdb shows in-frame clones only, minus some. Of 160,000 or so clones listed, roughly 80% are singletons. V lost 3 bases to trimming and J lost 7 bases, with 12 bases between them. The germline CDR1 and CDR2 sequences are SNHLY and FYNNEI. This CDR3 has 13 residues. The sequence derives from a woman aged 80 or over with acute or convalescent COVID-19. J is TRBJ1-1 and V is TRBV2; no reliable D call. Sequences were obtained from peripheral blood. The CDR3 DNA sequence: TGTGCCAGCAGTGACAGGCGAGCGGGTGAAGCTTTCTTT. The encoded protein is CASSDRRAGEAFF.